One and the same sample provided the 21 T cell receptor beta chains below, sequenced in a study of CD8+CD57+ T cells in acquired aplastic anemia. Genomic DNA provided the template from which TCR beta VDJ and CDR3 profiles were obtained. A single record per CDR3 protein comes from TCRdb applying MiXCR to the reads. Among about 120,000 distinct CDR3 sequences listed, 40% were seen once. An expansion of CD8+CD57+ cells by flow cytometry had been shown in patients chosen for sequencing. Sequenced input: sorted CD4+, CD8+, or CD8+CD57+ T cells (not recorded which) from PBMCs. The receptors derive from a human donor with aplastic anemia.

The chain combines TRBV12-3 or TRBV12-4 with TRBJ1-2; the D gene is possibly TRBD1 (5 bases). V was pared by 1 base and J by 1 base, with 13 bases between. This CDR3 is built from 16 residues. CDR3 loop: CASSLVDSLHNYGYTF. CDR3 bases: TGTGCCAGCAGTTTAGTCGACAGTCTGCATAACTATGGCTACACCTTC.

This sequence joins TRBV15 and TRBJ1-2; D not certain. The CDR3 consists of 13 residues. V lost 0 bases and J 6 bases, leaving 8 bases between the germline ends. The germline CDR1 and CDR2 sequences are LNHNV and YYDKDF (reference sequence). The CDR3, as DNA: TGTGCCACCAGCAGAGATTTCCGTGATGGCTACACCTTC. It translates to CATSRDFRDGYTF.

This clonotype was recorded at least ten times. The V and J genes are TRBV19 and TRBJ1-5; D is perhaps TRBD1 (6 bases). Germline values: CDR1 LNHDA, CDR2 SQIVND (reference sequence). This CDR3 has 12 amino acids. Trimming pared 3 bases from V and 9 bases from J, leaving 9 bases between. The CDR3 region is CASSMQGGPQHF. CDR3 nucleotides: TGTGCCAGTAGTATGCAAGGGGGGCCCCAGCATTTT.

This clonotype was observed a few times. One end of the junction varies from germline; a read error may be responsible. This sequence joins TRBV20-1 and TRBJ2-2; D not certain. Per germline, CDR1 DFQATT and CDR2 SNEGSKA (reference sequence). The CDR3 contains 14 residues. The CDR3 here is CRARNAGNTGELFF. CDR3 DNA sequence: TGCCGTGCTAGAAATGCCGGGAACACCGGGGAGCTGTTTTTT.

This chain uses TRBV24-1 with TRBJ1-5; D might be TRBD1 (5 bases). The germline gives CDR1 KGHDR, CDR2 SFDVKD. The V end was cut by 4 bases, the J end by 4 bases, with 13 bases between. This CDR3 has 15 amino acids. CDR3 sequence (DNA): TGTGCCACCAGTGAGGTCGGACAAATGAATCAGCCCCAGCATTTT. It is translated as CATSEVGQMNQPQHF.

V and J are TRBV5-4 and TRBJ1-6, with a possible D match to TRBD1 (6 bases). V lost 4 bases and J 11 bases, leaving 16 bases between the germline ends. Germline V gene lookup returns CDR1 SGHNT and CDR2 YYREEE (reference sequence). The CDR3 spans 14 residues. The CDR3, as DNA: TGTGCCAGCAGCCAAGAGTCCACAGGGCCACCCCTCCACTTT. Residues: CASSQESTGPPLHF.

This clonotype showed up many times. V and J are TRBV6-4 and TRBJ2-1; D is possibly TRBD2 (6 bases). CDR1 MRHNA and CDR2 SNTAGT come from the germline V gene. V was clipped by 4 bases and J by 9 bases, with 16 bases between them. The CDR3 sequence is 14 residues long. In nucleotides, the CDR3 is TGTGCCAGCAGTGCCCGCCCGTGGGGAGGTGAGCAGTTCTTC. Its protein product is CASSARPWGGEQFF.

This clonotype has a count of ten or more. The CDR3 protein is CASSQDGGSSGANVLTF. The CDR3 DNA is TGTGCCAGCAGCCAAGATGGGGGTAGCTCTGGGGCCAACGTCCTGACTTTC. The gene calls are TRBV14 and TRBJ2-6; D could derive from TRBD1 or TRBD2 (5 bases each). V was trimmed by 0 bases and J by 0 bases, leaving 9 bases between them. The CDR3 totals 17 residues. The germline V gene has CDR1 SGHDN and CDR2 FVKESK.

Many counts were recorded for this clonotype. V is TRBV10-3 and J is TRBJ2-5; maybe TRBD2 (5 bases). The V end was cut by 6 bases, the J end by 0 bases, with 11 bases between. Germline lookup yields CDR1 ENHRY and CDR2 SYGVKD. This CDR3 is built from 14 residues. The CDR3 DNA is TGTGCCATCAGCCCGGGGTCGTACCAAGAGACCCAGTACTTC. It specifies CAISPGSYQETQYF.

This clonotype was seen only a few times. The J gene is TRBJ2-2, the V gene TRBV7-6, with unresolved D. The CDR3 covers 12 residues. V lost 1 base, J lost 7 bases, and 4 bases lay in between. Germline V lookup: CDR1 SGHVS, CDR2 FNYEAQ. The CDR3 is CASSLVFGELFF. The CDR3 coding sequence is TGTGCCAGCAGCTTAGTGTTCGGGGAGCTGTTTTTT.

This clonotype was observed a few times. The chain is built from TRBV6-1 and TRBJ2-3, with 7 bases lining up with TRBD2. The CDR3 covers 15 residues. Germline-derived CDR1 and CDR2 are MNHNS and SASEGT. V lost 2 bases to trimming and J lost 0 bases; unmatched junction nucleotides: 2. CDR3 amino acids: CASSEREESTDTQYF. The CDR3 DNA reads TGTGCCAGCAGTGAACGGGAGGAAAGCACAGATACGCAGTATTTT.

Many counts were recorded for this clonotype. The chain employs TRBV7-9 and TRBJ1-5; 8 bases line up with TRBD1. The CDR3 length is 15 residues. Trimming cost V 5 bases and J 7 bases; bases outside gene matches: 10. CDR1 and CDR2 from the germline V gene are SEHNR and FQNEAQ (reference sequence). The CDR3 region is CASSPQGVGGQPQHF. In DNA, the CDR3 is TGTGCCAGCAGCCCACAGGGGGTTGGAGGACAGCCCCAGCATTTT.

This clonotype was found many times. This rearrangement joins TRBV7-9 to TRBJ2-7; a weak D match, TRBD2 (6 bases). There are 15 residues in the CDR3. V was trimmed by 0 bases and J by 0 bases, leaving 9 bases between them. Germline V gene sequence: CDR1 SEHNR, CDR2 FQNEAQ (reference sequence). CDR3 DNA sequence: TGTGCCAGCAGCTTAGCGGCGGGGAGCTCCTACGAGCAGTACTTC. Translating it yields CASSLAAGSSYEQYF.

Remarks on this clonotype: A single base separates this from a much larger clone, so it may be a read error. In DNA, the CDR3 is TGTGCCAGCAGCGTACGCGGCTCCCATAATTCACCCCTCCACTTT. Protein product: CASSVRGSHNSPLHF. The chain joins TRBV9 to TRBJ1-6; D unclear. Germline CDR1 and CDR2: SGDLS and YYNGEE. The CDR3 spans 15 residues.

The gene calls are TRBV24-1 and TRBJ2-7; D remains ambiguous. From germline, CDR1 is KGHDR and CDR2 SFDVKD. The CDR3 spans 11 residues. The germline V and J ends were trimmed by 4 bases and 7 bases, with 7 bases remaining between them. In DNA form, the CDR3 reads TGTGCCACCAGTGAGTTGGGGGAGCAGTACTTC. It yields the protein CATSELGEQYF.

V gene TRBV20-1 combines with J gene TRBJ2-1; 10 bases are a match to TRBD2. Unmatched junction bases numbered 10, after V lost 2 bases and J lost 0 bases. Germline lookup yields CDR1 DFQATT and CDR2 SNEGSKA (reference sequence). This CDR3 contains 18 residues. The CDR3 sequence is CSARRALGLASSYNEQFF. The CDR3 DNA follows: TGCAGTGCTAGAAGGGCCCTGGGACTAGCGAGCTCCTACAATGAGCAGTTCTTC.

This clonotype was counted at least ten times. This rearrangement joins TRBV5-1 to TRBJ1-2; the D is unclear. Germline assignment: CDR1 SGHRS and CDR2 YFSETQ. CDR3 length equals 13 residues. Trimming took 4 bases from V and 3 from J, leaving 10 bases between them. CDR3 in DNA: TGCGCCAGCAGCGGCGATGCTGACTATGGCTACACCTTC. Translating it yields CASSGDADYGYTF. The full variable domain, with the rest looked up from reference TRBV5-1 and TRBJ1-2, is KAGVTQTPRYLIKTRGQQVTLSCSPISGHRSVSWYQQTPGQGLQFLFEYFSETQRNKGNFPGRFSGRQFSNSRSEMNVSTLELGDSALYLCASSGDADYGYTFGSGTRLTVV.

Ten or more counts support this clonotype. V usage is TRBV3-1 and J usage is TRBJ1-2; 10 bases map to TRBD1. Germline CDR1 is LGHDT and CDR2 is YNNKEL (reference sequence). The V gene end was trimmed by 4 bases and the J gene end by 8 bases; junction bases not matched to a gene: 10. The CDR3 is 15 amino acids. The CDR3: CASSLTGTGERGYTF. The CDR3 nucleotides read TGTGCCAGCAGCCTTACCGGGACAGGGGAAAGAGGCTACACCTTC.

This clonotype was found many times. In DNA form, the CDR3 reads TGCAGTGCTAGAGATGGTGGACCACTAGATAATTCACCCCTCCACTTT. Residues: CSARDGGPLDNSPLHF. This chain uses TRBV20-1 with TRBJ1-6, with D hard to call. The CDR3 loop spans 16 amino acids. Per the germline V gene, CDR1 is DFQATT and CDR2 is SNEGSKA (reference sequence). Deletions cut 0 bases from V and 5 bases from J, with 14 bases between.

This clonotype has only one observation. This sequence joins TRBV18 and TRBJ2-5; 7 nucleotides align to TRBD1. The CDR3 is 14 residues long. V was pared by 2 bases and J by 5 bases, with 5 bases of the junction left unmatched. CDR1 is KGHSH, CDR2 LQKENI, per germline. The CDR3 reads CASSPYRDSETQYF. DNA for the CDR3: TGTGCCAGCTCACCATACAGGGACAGCGAGACCCAGTACTTC.

This clonotype occurred many times. The chain links TRBV19 to TRBJ1-2; D is undetermined. V lost 5 bases to trimming and J lost 1 base, with 14 bases between them. Germline V CDR1 and CDR2: LNHDA, SQIVND (reference sequence). The CDR3 sequence is 15 residues long. The CDR3 bases are TGTGCCAGTAGTTCCCTATTGCGGCTTAACTATGGCTACACCTTC. Protein sequence: CASSSLLRLNYGYTF.